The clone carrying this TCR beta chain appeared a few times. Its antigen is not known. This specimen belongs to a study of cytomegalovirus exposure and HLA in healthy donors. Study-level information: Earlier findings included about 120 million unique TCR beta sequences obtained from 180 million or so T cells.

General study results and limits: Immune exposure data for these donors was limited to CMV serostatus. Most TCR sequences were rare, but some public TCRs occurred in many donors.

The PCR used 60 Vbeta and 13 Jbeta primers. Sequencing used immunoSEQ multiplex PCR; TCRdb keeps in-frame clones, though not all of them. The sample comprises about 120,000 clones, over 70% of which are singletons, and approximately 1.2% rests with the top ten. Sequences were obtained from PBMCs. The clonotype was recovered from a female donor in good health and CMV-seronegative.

The CDR3 reads CASKSKGVNTGELFF. The CDR3 nucleotides read TGTGCCAGCAAGTCGAAAGGGGTGAACACCGGGGAGCTGTTTTTT. The chain is built from TRBV28 and TRBJ2-2, with D possibly matching TRBD1 (5 bases). CDR1 and CDR2 from the germline V gene are MDHEN and SYDVKM. Trimming shortened V by 7 bases and J by 1 base, and 13 bases separated the two germline ends. The CDR3 consists of 15 residues.